Each of the 2 T cell receptor beta chains below was sequenced from the same sample in a study of fetal regulatory T cell absence and autoimmunity. Only in-frame clones appear in the TCRdb table, and some are missing; sequencing was by immunoSEQ multiplex PCR. Altogether 95,000 to 100,000 clones are present, 72% being singletons, with the ten largest covering just under 2%. The sample consisted of pancreas tissue. Source of these receptors: a male donor with IPEX syndrome.

The count of this clone is one. The chain links TRBV6-5 to TRBJ1-1; D perhaps matches TRBD1 (5 bases). Germline CDR1 MNHEY, CDR2 SVGAGI. This CDR3 is 15 amino acids long. The ends were cut back, 7 bases at V and 4 bases at J, with 19 bases in the middle. The CDR3 coding sequence is TGTGCCAGCAAGCCCACTTTCACTGGGGGCACTGAAGCTTTCTTT. It yields the protein CASKPTFTGGTEAFF.

This clone was observed a few times. The genes are TRBV4-1 and TRBJ1-4, with TRBD1 matching 7 bases. Unmatched junction bases numbered 5, after V lost 0 bases and J lost 7 bases. Germline V gene lookup returns CDR1 MGHRA and CDR2 YSYEKL. The CDR3 sequence is 15 residues long. CDR3 amino acids: CASSQDSAGGEKLFF. In nucleotides, the CDR3 is TGCGCCAGCAGCCAAGATTCGGCAGGGGGTGAAAAACTGTTTTTT.